The clone carrying this TCR beta chain occurred many times. Its antigen is unidentified. The sample comes from a study of neurological immune-mediated disorders. Study findings and constraints: None of the CDR3 amino acid sequences of expanded clones were shared across subjects, and this suggested private repertoires in all groups.

The CDR3 is made up of 15 amino acids. The V end lost 0 bases, the J end lost 3 bases, and 11 bases lay between the germline ends. The germline V gene has CDR1 LGHNA and CDR2 YNFKEQ. The authors made cDNA by 5'RACE with 10-nucleotide random UMIs. One entry per CDR3 protein results from TCRdb running MiXCR on the 5' RACE reads. The table lists some 20,000 distinct CDR3 sequences, 11% to 15% of them singletons. The chain joins TRBV4-2 to TRBJ1-2, with D unresolved. The clonotype comes from a woman between 55 and 75 years old with HTLV-1-associated myelopathy (HAM/TSP). The source material was CD4+ T cells from blood. The CDR3 nucleotides read TGTGCCAGCAGCCAAGATCTGGGAGGTGACTATGGCTACACCTTC. Amino acid sequence: CASSQDLGGDYGYTF.